Each of the 8 T cell receptor beta chains below was sequenced from the same sample in a study of blood T cell repertoires in COVID-19. Here immunoSEQ multiplex PCR was the method, and the copy in TCRdb shows in-frame clones only, minus some. The table shows roughly 310,000 clones, with under 90% occurring only once. The sample was peripheral blood. These receptors all come from a woman in her twenties or thirties with COVID-19, enrolled during active disease.

The chain is built from TRBV27 and TRBJ1-1, with D unclear. The CDR3 is made up of 14 amino acids. CDR1 MNHEY and CDR2 SMNVEV come from the germline V gene (reference sequence). V shed 0 bases and J shed 1 base, with 6 bases lying between them. The CDR3 DNA reads TGTGCCAGCAGTTTATCTCACGGGAACACTGAAGCTTTCTTT. Protein sequence: CASSLSHGNTEAFF.

This clone appeared once. The chain carries TRBV7-3 and TRBJ1-2; 7 positions agree with TRBD1. The germline V gene has CDR1 SGHTA and CDR2 FQGTGA. The CDR3 covers 19 residues. V dropped 5 bases and J dropped 0; count of bases not matched to a gene: 18. Here the CDR3 reads CASSPIRSWRGRANYGYTF. The CDR3 DNA sequence: TGTGCCAGCAGCCCCATTCGCAGTTGGAGGGGGCGAGCTAACTATGGCTACACCTTC.

The CDR3 sequence is CASTWGVGNSPLHF. The DNA for the CDR3 is TGTGCCAGCACGTGGGGAGTGGGTAATTCACCCCTCCACTTT. The chain combines TRBV28 with TRBJ1-6; D is unresolved. CDR1 and CDR2 from the germline V gene are MDHEN and SYDVKM. The CDR3 is 14 amino acids. V lost 7 bases and J 6 bases, leaving 13 bases between the germline ends.

This clone has a handful of counts. The rearrangement uses TRBV4-2 and TRBJ2-1; 9 bases fit TRBD2. CDR3 length equals 14 residues. V shed 6 bases, J shed 6 bases, and the junction held 6 bases outside the gene matches. Germline values: CDR1 LGHNA, CDR2 YNFKEQ. The CDR3 protein is CASSLGTSSNEQFF. DNA of the CDR3: TGTGCCAGCAGTCTCGGGACTAGCAGCAATGAGCAGTTCTTC.

CDR3 sequence: CASRPRSFGDTEAFF. In DNA, the CDR3 is TGTGCCAGCAGGCCTCGGTCTTTCGGGGACACTGAAGCTTTCTTT. The V gene is TRBV2, the J gene TRBJ1-1; no firm D call. The ends were cut back, 6 bases at V and 3 bases at J, with 17 bases in the middle. CDR3 size: 15 residues. Germline V gene lookup returns CDR1 SNHLY and CDR2 FYNNEI.

The chain couples TRBV7-6 to TRBJ2-2; D is uncertain. This CDR3 has 14 residues. V lost 1 base and J 4 bases, leaving 7 bases between the germline ends. The germline V gene encodes CDR1 SGHVS and CDR2 FNYEAQ. The CDR3 region is CASSLVASTGELFF. In DNA, the CDR3 is TGTGCCAGCAGCTTAGTCGCTAGCACCGGGGAGCTGTTTTTT.

The chain joins TRBV14 to TRBJ2-5, with TRBD2 identical over 8 bases. The length of the CDR3 is 22 residues. After removal of 0 bases from V and 4 bases from J, the junction contained 25 bases not matched to a gene. Germline lookup yields CDR1 SGHDN and CDR2 FVKESK. The CDR3 protein is CASSQEGFRAGGLHYAPETQYF. For the CDR3, the DNA is TGTGCCAGCAGCCAAGAAGGTTTCAGGGCGGGAGGCCTTCATTACGCTCCAGAGACCCAGTACTTC. Full variable domain (outside the CDR3, taken from reference TRBV14 and TRBJ2-5): EAGVTQFPSHSVIEKGQTVTLRCDPISGHDNLYWYRRVMGKEIKFLLHFVKESKQDESGMPNNRFLAERTGGTYSTLKVQPAELEDSGVYFCASSQEGFRAGGLHYAPETQYFGPGTRLLVL.

This chain connects TRBV29-1 to TRBJ1-1; D may be TRBD1 (5 bases). Germline assignment: CDR1 SQVTM and CDR2 ANQGSEA. This CDR3 has 13 residues. The V end was cut by 6 bases, the J end by 10 bases, with 21 bases between. CDR3 nucleotides: TGCAGCGTGGAACTTGTGGGGGGTAACCTAGCTTTCTTT. Amino acid sequence: CSVELVGGNLAFF.